These 14 T cell receptor beta chains came from one sample sequenced in a study of blood T cell repertoires in COVID-19. Using immunoSEQ multiplex PCR, the repertoire was profiled, and TCRdb retains in-frame clones only, with some absent. Of around 53,000 clones listed, roughly 80% are singletons. Material: peripheral blood. The receptor source for this set is a man between 65 and 85 years old with active COVID-19.

The CDR3 spells CASNSILDRGTGNTIYF. The CDR3 DNA reads TGTGCCAGTAATTCGATTCTGGACAGGGGTACTGGAAACACCATATATTTT. The chain uses TRBV19 and TRBJ1-3, with 9 bases identical to TRBD1. Trimming at V came to 7 bases and at J to 2 bases, leaving 12 bases not matched to a gene. The length of the CDR3 is 17 residues. The germline V gene encodes CDR1 LNHDA and CDR2 SQIVND (reference sequence).

The chain carries TRBV5-1 and TRBJ1-3, with D uncertain. V lost 0 bases to trimming and J lost 0 bases, with 13 bases between them. The germline V gene encodes CDR1 SGHRS and CDR2 YFSETQ. The CDR3 runs 17 residues. Here the CDR3 reads CASSLDPGRFSGNTIYF. CDR3 nucleotide sequence: TGCGCCAGCAGCTTGGACCCCGGCAGGTTCTCTGGAAACACCATATATTTT.

V and J are TRBV7-2 and TRBJ1-3; a possible D gene is TRBD1 (5 bases). Germline V lookup: CDR1 SGHTA, CDR2 FQGNSA. Deletions cut 0 bases from V and 0 bases from J, with 12 bases between. This CDR3 is built from 17 residues. CDR3 DNA sequence: TGTGCCAGCAGCTTAGCGCGGGTGGGGGGCTCTGGAAACACCATATATTTT. Its protein product is CASSLARVGGSGNTIYF.

This chain links TRBV28 with TRBJ1-2; D is perhaps TRBD1 (5 bases). This CDR3 spans 14 amino acids. Trimming shortened V by 6 bases and J by 4 bases, and 15 bases separated the two germline ends. CDR1 MDHEN and CDR2 SYDVKM come from the germline V gene. The CDR3, as DNA: TGTGCCAGCAGCTCCAGGGAAAGTTTCTATGGCTACACCTTC. Protein product: CASSSRESFYGYTF.

The rearrangement uses TRBV7-9 and TRBJ2-3, with D possibly matching TRBD1 (6 bases). The CDR3 runs to 17 residues. Germline values: CDR1 SEHNR, CDR2 FQNEAQ (reference sequence). V was trimmed by 2 bases and J by 0 bases, leaving 15 bases between them. This CDR3 reads CASSLRIRGSSTDTQYF. The CDR3 region has the DNA TGTGCCAGCAGCTTAAGAATTAGGGGGTCTAGCACAGATACGCAGTATTTT.

The genes are TRBV4-1 and TRBJ1-2; weak D call: TRBD1 (5 bases). Per germline, CDR1 MGHRA and CDR2 YSYEKL. The length of the CDR3 is 15 residues. V was trimmed by 4 bases and J by 0 bases, leaving 12 bases between them. In DNA, the CDR3 is TGCGCCAGCAGCCCCCTGTCGACAGCTAACTATGGCTACACCTTC. Protein sequence: CASSPLSTANYGYTF.

This chain links TRBV29-1 with TRBJ2-2; tentatively, D is TRBD1 (6 bases). V was shortened by 3 bases and J by 8 bases, with 7 bases between the two germline ends. The germline CDR1 and CDR2 sequences are SQVTM and ANQGSEA. The CDR3 contains 11 residues. CDR3 sequence: CSVDRGGELFF. The CDR3 DNA sequence: TGCAGCGTTGACAGGGGAGGGGAGCTGTTTTTT.

The rearrangement joins TRBV28 to TRBJ2-7; D is undetermined. CDR1 is MDHEN, CDR2 SYDVKM, per germline. Trimming pared 3 bases from V and 6 bases from J, leaving 6 bases between. The CDR3 runs 11 residues. The CDR3 sequence is CASSLSREQYF. In DNA, the CDR3 is TGTGCCAGCAGTTTGAGTCGCGAGCAGTACTTC.

The chain combines TRBV10-3 with TRBJ2-5; TRBD2 agrees at 11 bases. Germline V gives CDR1 ENHRY, CDR2 SYGVKD. There are 17 residues in the CDR3. The ends lost 2 bases at V and 5 bases at J; junction bases unmatched: 10. The CDR3 nucleotides read TGTGCCATCAGTGAGCTGACTAGCGGGAAAGTAGGGGAGACCCAGTACTTC. This encodes CAISELTSGKVGETQYF.

This chain uses TRBV19 with TRBJ2-1; D ambiguous. This CDR3 has 14 residues. The V and J ends lost 9 bases and 0 bases respectively, with 12 bases between them. Germline V gives CDR1 LNHDA, CDR2 SQIVND (reference sequence). The chain's CDR3 is CASHSLSSYNEQFF. In DNA, the CDR3 is TGTGCCAGCCATTCATTGAGCTCCTACAATGAGCAGTTCTTC.

This clone has a handful of counts. This chain links TRBV7-9 with TRBJ2-1; D gene unclear. CDR3 size: 14 residues. Germline loops: CDR1 SEHNR, CDR2 FQNEAQ (reference sequence). V lost 5 bases to trimming and J lost 5 bases, with 13 bases between them. CDR3 DNA sequence: TGTGCCAGCAGCCACCGTTCAAGAGACAATGAGCAGTTCTTC. It specifies CASSHRSRDNEQFF.

For this clone: Other nucleotide sequences from this sample produce the same CDR3. V usage is TRBV30 and J usage is TRBJ1-5; tentative D call: TRBD1 (6 bases). This CDR3 has 13 residues. The germline V gene encodes CDR1 GTSNPN and CDR2 SVGIG (reference sequence). V lost 4 bases, J lost 0 bases, and 7 bases lay in between. Here the CDR3 reads CAWNRDSNQPQHF. CDR3 coding DNA: TGTGCCTGGAACAGGGATAGCAATCAGCCCCAGCATTTT.

The genes are TRBV7-8 and TRBJ2-3, with 8 bases identical to TRBD2. Trimming cost V 4 bases and J 6 bases; bases outside gene matches: 12. Germline CDR1 reads SGHVS; CDR2 reads FQNEAQ. This CDR3 is 16 amino acids long. The CDR3 bases are TGTGCCAGCAGCTCAGACGTCTACGGGAGGGCCGATACGCAGTATTTT. Amino acid sequence: CASSSDVYGRADTQYF.

The chain uses TRBV29-1 and TRBJ2-7, with 9 bases fitting TRBD1. This CDR3 has 14 amino acids. J was trimmed by 9 bases and V by 6 bases; bases with no gene match: 15. Per germline, CDR1 SQVTM and CDR2 ANQGSEA. The CDR3 loop reads CSVETGQGRMGQYF. In DNA, the CDR3 is TGCAGCGTCGAAACGGGACAGGGAAGGATGGGGCAGTACTTC.